This note documents a single T cell receptor (beta chain) sequence. This sample is part of a study of blood T cell repertoires in COVID-19. On the study more broadly: Samples of COVID-19 (acute and convalescent) were obtained from the United States, Italy and Spain. PBMCs, B-cell-depleted T cells, or T cells provided the cDNA or gDNA that made up the material.

The CDR3 is 15 residues long. Trimming left V 4 bases short and J 10 bases short, with 17 bases between. Germline V gene sequence: CDR1 MGHRA, CDR2 YSYEKL. Authors' methods: Reference gene primer amplification gave nucleated cell count estimates. Profiling relied on immunoSEQ multiplex PCR, and the TCRdb table lists in-frame clones only, not all of them. V and J calls and clone size are copied from that table; D and trimming were computed from the DNA. The sample holds approximately 200,000 clones, 86% seen once. Which cohort a participant joined came from the clinical history participants gave. The chain has TRBV4-1 and TRBJ1-6; D is uncertain. This clonotype was obtained from a woman aged 25 to 45 who had been exposed to COVID-19. Sequencing input: PBMCs or T cells enriched from blood (not recorded which). The CDR3 sequence: CASSLAGTLFSPLHF. For the CDR3, the DNA is TGCGCCAGCAGCCTGGCGGGTACCCTTTTCTCACCCCTCCACTTT.